The next 25 T cell receptor beta chains were all read from a single sample in a study of patients and donors after allogeneic stem cell transplantation. TCRdb reanalysed the RT-PCR reads using MiXCR and keeps one entry per CDR3 protein. The table has over 400,000 distinct CDR3 sequences, around 16% seen once. The material sequenced was blood, either unsorted or a sorted T cell fraction (not recorded which). These receptors all come from a human donor who was either an allogeneic HSCT recipient or a stem cell or donor lymphocyte infusion donor (not recorded which). It is not recorded whose cells these are; they may come from a transplant donor.

The chain has TRBV20-1 and TRBJ1-6; D uncertain. This CDR3 has 13 residues. V gave up 6 bases and J gave up 11 bases, with 17 bases separating them. The germline V gene encodes CDR1 DFQATT and CDR2 SNEGSKA (reference sequence). CDR3 in DNA: TGCAGTGCCGAGGACGGACGGCGGGCACCCCTCCACTTT. It codes for CSAEDGRRAPLHF.

This clonotype was detected a few times. The chain employs TRBV14 and TRBJ2-7; 8 nucleotides align to TRBD1. J gave up 5 bases and V 0 bases, and 6 bases lay outside the gene matches. Germline assignment: CDR1 SGHDN and CDR2 FVKESK. This CDR3 region has 15 residues. The CDR3 sequence: CASSQDLDRDHEQYF. The CDR3 bases are TGTGCCAGCAGCCAAGACCTGGACAGGGACCACGAGCAGTACTTC.

The rearrangement links TRBV27 to TRBJ2-2, with D possibly TRBD2 on 5 matching bases. The length of the CDR3 is 14 residues. V was trimmed by 4 bases and J by 5 bases, leaving 11 bases between them. Germline V gene sequence: CDR1 MNHEY, CDR2 SMNVEV (reference sequence). CDR3 nucleotides: TGTGCCAGCAGTTACGGGTCGGGAACCGGGGAGCTGTTTTTT. Encoded protein: CASSYGSGTGELFF.

In regard to this clonotype: The CDR3 ends on some other residue instead of the conserved phenylalanine or tryptophan, so this is likely a read error. The chain combines TRBV20-1 with TRBJ1-6; no firm D call. CDR1 and CDR2 from the germline V gene are DFQATT and SNEGSKA (reference sequence). The CDR3 sequence is 13 residues long. The CDR3 nucleotides read TGCAGTGCTGGAGATTTGAGCAATTCACCCCTCCACCTT. Its protein product is CSAGDLSNSPLHL.

The V call is TRBV3-1, the J call TRBJ1-1; D remains unclear. The V gene's germline CDR1 is LGHDT and CDR2 YNNKEL (reference sequence). V was cut by 1 base and J by 1 base, with 10 bases left in between. The CDR3 has 15 residues. This CDR3 reads CASSQALVGNTEAFF. Written as DNA, the CDR3 is TGTGCCAGCAGCCAAGCTTTGGTCGGGAACACTGAAGCTTTCTTT.

J is TRBJ2-3 and V is TRBV10-3, with D perhaps matching TRBD1 (5 bases). Trimming left V 0 bases short and J 0 bases short, with 7 bases between. CDR1 and CDR2 from the germline V gene are ENHRY and SYGVKD. The CDR3 has 15 amino acids. The CDR3 reads CAISESTVSTDTQYF. DNA for the CDR3: TGTGCCATCAGTGAGTCGACAGTAAGCACAGATACGCAGTATTTT.

This chain links TRBV11-3 with TRBJ2-3, with unresolved D. Trimming removed 3 bases from V and 0 bases from J, with 10 bases in between. Germline CDR1 is SGHNT and CDR2 is YENEEA. This CDR3 contains 15 residues. The CDR3 DNA reads TGTGCCAGCAGCTTCTCCCGGGCTAGCACAGATACGCAGTATTTT. It encodes CASSFSRASTDTQYF.

The table lists this clonotype with many counts. V is TRBV10-3 and J is TRBJ1-5; D may be TRBD1 (6 bases). This CDR3 region has 14 residues. Germline V lookup: CDR1 ENHRY, CDR2 SYGVKD. V lost 0 bases and J lost 4, with 7 bases in between. The CDR3 DNA follows: TGTGCCATCAGTGAGTCGACAGGAAATCAGCCCCAGCATTTT. Its translation: CAISESTGNQPQHF.

In its sample, this clonotype was seen a few times. V is TRBV5-1 and J is TRBJ2-1; D ambiguous. The germline V and J ends were trimmed by 1 base and 5 bases, with 7 bases remaining between them. The CDR3 runs to 13 residues. Per germline, CDR1 SGHRS and CDR2 YFSETQ. The CDR3 region is CASSLSLNNEQFF. The CDR3 nucleotides read TGCGCCAGCAGCTTGTCGTTAAACAATGAGCAGTTCTTC. Complete variable domain (other parts from reference TRBV5-1 and TRBJ2-1): KAGVTQTPRYLIKTRGQQVTLSCSPISGHRSVSWYQQTPGQGLQFLFEYFSETQRNKGNFPGRFSGRQFSNSRSEMNVSTLELGDSALYLCASSLSLNNEQFFGPGTRLTVL.

J is TRBJ1-1 and V is TRBV10-1, with D unclear. The germline V gene has CDR1 WNHNN and CDR2 SYGVQD (reference sequence). The length of the CDR3 is 9 residues. V lost 11 bases, J lost 6 bases, and 7 bases lay in between. In DNA, the CDR3 is TGCGCCGGTTCGGCTGAAGCTTTCTTT. It specifies CAGSAEAFF.

The chain is built from TRBV2 and TRBJ1-5, with TRBD1 identical over 8 bases. Trimming took 9 bases from V and 6 from J; bases not matched to a gene: 7. Per the germline V gene, CDR1 is SNHLY and CDR2 is FYNNEI. This CDR3 is built from 13 residues. The CDR3 sequence is CASRTGTSQPQHF. The CDR3 bases are TGTGCCAGTAGGACAGGGACGAGTCAGCCCCAGCATTTT. Looking up the rest from reference TRBV2 and TRBJ1-5 gives the full variable domain: EPEVTQTPSHQVTQMGQEVILRCVPISNHLYFYWYRQILGQKVEFLVSFYNNEISEKSEIFDDQFSVERPDGSNFTLKIRSTKLEDSAMYFCASRTGTSQPQHFGDGTRLSIL.

This clonotype was found many times. The chain is built from TRBV5-1 and TRBJ1-1; tentatively, D is TRBD1 (5 bases). Germline CDR1 reads SGHRS; CDR2 reads YFSETQ. The CDR3 is 14 residues long. V lost 7 bases to trimming and J lost 4 bases, with 17 bases between them. The CDR3 sequence is CASLPGPGSTEAFF. For the CDR3, the DNA is TGCGCCAGCCTTCCGGGCCCAGGGAGCACTGAAGCTTTCTTT.

V usage is TRBV19 and J usage is TRBJ1-6; possibly TRBD1 for D (6 bases). Germline CDR1 reads LNHDA; CDR2 reads SQIVND (reference sequence). With 7 bases removed from V and 6 bases from J, the gap between germline ends came to 10 bases. CDR3 size: 13 residues. CDR3: CASIGRGNSPLHF. CDR3 coding DNA: TGTGCCAGTATCGGCAGGGGTAATTCACCCCTCCACTTT.

The chain combines TRBV5-1 with TRBJ2-1; no definite D call. Trimming took off 2 bases at V and 6 bases at J, with 9 bases between the two ends. The CDR3 sequence is 13 residues long. Germline CDR1 reads SGHRS; CDR2 reads YFSETQ. The CDR3 loop reads CASSFRPVNEQFF. The CDR3 nucleotides are TGCGCCAGCAGCTTCAGGCCCGTCAATGAGCAGTTCTTC.

This clonotype was counted ten times or more. This sequence joins TRBV19 and TRBJ2-3; 11 nucleotides match TRBD1. Germline V gene lookup returns CDR1 LNHDA and CDR2 SQIVND (reference sequence). The CDR3 is 13 residues long. The J segment lost 3 bases and the V segment lost 9 bases, leaving 2 bases of the junction unmatched. CDR3 nucleotides: TGTGCCAGCGGACAGGGGGCAACAGATACGCAGTATTTT. Translated, it gives CASGQGATDTQYF. Looking up the rest from reference TRBV19 and TRBJ2-3 gives the full variable domain: DGGITQSPKYLFRKEGQNVTLSCEQNLNHDAMYWYRQDPGQGLRLIYYSQIVNDFQKGDIAEGYSVSREKKESFPLTVTSAQKNPTAFYLCASGQGATDTQYFGPGTRLTVL.

The rearrangement joins TRBV5-1 to TRBJ2-5, with D perhaps matching TRBD2 (6 bases). In germline, CDR1 is SGHRS, CDR2 YFSETQ. CDR3 length: 15 amino acids. The V gene lost 0 bases and the J gene lost 3 bases, with 12 bases spanning the gap. Here the CDR3 reads CASSLVPGAEETQYF. As DNA, the CDR3 is TGCGCCAGCAGCTTGGTCCCGGGAGCGGAAGAGACCCAGTACTTC.

This clonotype turned up a few times. This chain joins TRBV4-3 and TRBJ2-1; D is uncertain. The CDR3 is 14 amino acids. CDR1 is LGHNA, CDR2 YSLEER, per germline. V was trimmed by 0 bases and J by 4 bases, leaving 7 bases between them. CDR3 loop: CASSQESTYNEQFF. The CDR3 region has the DNA TGCGCCAGCAGCCAAGAATCTACGTACAATGAGCAGTTCTTC.

This chain connects TRBV21-1 to TRBJ1-1. TRBV21-1 is labeled a pseudogene. The length of the CDR3 is 9 residues. CDR3 loop: CASTAEAFF. CDR3 DNA: TGTGCCAGCACCGCTGAAGCTTTCTTT.

This clonotype has only a few counts. V is TRBV18 and J is TRBJ1-2; D is undetermined. V was shortened by 3 bases and J by 2 bases, with 10 bases between the two germline ends. From germline, CDR1 is KGHSH and CDR2 LQKENI. This CDR3 is built from 14 residues. The CDR3 bases are TGTGCCAGCTCACCGAAGGTGGGGAACTATGGCTACACCTTC. It encodes CASSPKVGNYGYTF.

The chain links TRBV12-3 or TRBV12-4 to TRBJ2-3, with D perhaps being TRBD1 or TRBD2 (6 bases each). The germline V and J ends were trimmed by 5 bases and 14 bases, with 17 bases remaining between them. The CDR3 sequence is 12 residues long. The CDR3 region has the DNA TGTGCCAGCAGTCGAAGGGGGGCGAATCGGTATTTT. Translating gives CASSRRGANRYF.

This clonotype occurred once. The chain couples TRBV24-1 to TRBJ2-3; TRBD2 matches at 10 bases. The V gene end was trimmed by 0 bases and the J gene end by 3 bases; junction bases not matched to a gene: 5. This CDR3 comprises 17 residues. Germline assignment: CDR1 KGHDR and CDR2 SFDVKD. The CDR3 DNA reads as TGTGCCACCAGTGATTTGACGAGCGGGAGGGGAACAGATACGCAGTATTTT. It specifies CATSDLTSGRGTDTQYF.

The chain joins TRBV7-9 to TRBJ2-1, with 8 positions matching TRBD1. The CDR3 spans 16 residues. V lost 4 bases, J lost 0 bases, and 5 bases stayed unmatched. Germline-derived CDR1 and CDR2 are SEHNR and FQNEAQ (reference sequence). DNA of the CDR3: TGTGCCAGCAGCTCCGGACAGGGAGGCTCCTACAATGAGCAGTTCTTC. It yields the protein CASSSGQGGSYNEQFF.

This clonotype was counted a few times. The chain couples TRBV30 to TRBJ1-5; 9 bases align to TRBD1. CDR1 and CDR2 from the germline V gene are GTSNPN and SVGIG (reference sequence). This CDR3 is 15 amino acids long. Losses at the gene ends were 2 bases for V and 4 bases for J; bases not matched to a gene: 6. In nucleotides, the CDR3 is TGTGCCTGGAGTCCTGACAGGGGGAGGAATCAGCCCCAGCATTTT. It translates to CAWSPDRGRNQPQHF. Supplemented by reference TRBV30 and TRBJ1-5, the full variable domain reads SQTIHQWPATLVQPVGSPLSLECTVEGTSNPNLYWYRQAAGRGLQLLFYSVGIGQISSEVPQNLSASRPQDRQFILSSKKLLLSDSGFYLCAWSPDRGRNQPQHFGDGTRLSIL.

The chain is built from TRBV20-1 and TRBJ2-7, with 7 nucleotides matching TRBD1. The J segment lost 3 bases and the V segment lost 4 bases, leaving 12 bases of the junction unmatched. The length of the CDR3 is 15 residues. CDR1 DFQATT and CDR2 SNEGSKA come from the germline V gene (reference sequence). CDR3 in amino acids: CSATTVRDSGYEQYF. The CDR3 nucleotides are TGCAGTGCTACCACCGTCCGGGACAGTGGCTACGAGCAGTACTTC.

This clonotype was detected a few times. The genes are TRBV20-1 and TRBJ2-7; D might be TRBD2 (5 bases). V lost 1 base to trimming and J lost 4 bases, with 20 bases between them. The CDR3 runs 16 residues. The germline V gene encodes CDR1 DFQATT and CDR2 SNEGSKA (reference sequence). Here the CDR3 DNA reads TGCAGTGCTAGAGCCGCGTTACTAGGATCCAAATACGAGCAGTACTTC. This codes for CSARAALLGSKYEQYF.